This TCR beta chain was documented in a study of blood T cell repertoires in COVID-19. Background on the study: Some COVID-19 samples were acute and others convalescent; all came from the United States, Italy and Spain. Nucleic acid was either cDNA or gDNA, and it came from T cells, B-cell-depleted T cells, or PBMCs.

The CDR3 covers 16 residues. The junction had 8 bases not matched to a gene; V was cut back by 1 base and J by 5 bases. Germline V CDR1 and CDR2: SGHTA, FQGNSA. Patients of the Seattle cohort, enrolled during active infection, were followed longitudinally. The assay was immunoSEQ multiplex PCR, and TCRdb's table has in-frame clones only and misses some. This table holds under 200,000 clones, 82% found once. The receptor comes from a woman aged 55-70 years with COVID-19, enrolled during active disease. Sequences were obtained from peripheral blood. This rearrangement joins TRBV7-2 to TRBJ2-5, with 9 positions matching TRBD2. The CDR3: CASSLDGGRARETQYF. The DNA for the CDR3 is TGTGCCAGCAGCTTAGATGGCGGGAGGGCCAGGGAGACCCAGTACTTC. The variable domain in full, with the rest retrieved from reference TRBV7-2 and TRBJ2-5, is GAGVSQSPSNKVTEKGKDVELRCDPISGHTALYWYRQSLGQGLEFLIYFQGNSAPDKSGLPSDRFSAERTGGSVSTLTIQRTQQEDSAVYLCASSLDGGRARETQYFGPGTRLLVL.